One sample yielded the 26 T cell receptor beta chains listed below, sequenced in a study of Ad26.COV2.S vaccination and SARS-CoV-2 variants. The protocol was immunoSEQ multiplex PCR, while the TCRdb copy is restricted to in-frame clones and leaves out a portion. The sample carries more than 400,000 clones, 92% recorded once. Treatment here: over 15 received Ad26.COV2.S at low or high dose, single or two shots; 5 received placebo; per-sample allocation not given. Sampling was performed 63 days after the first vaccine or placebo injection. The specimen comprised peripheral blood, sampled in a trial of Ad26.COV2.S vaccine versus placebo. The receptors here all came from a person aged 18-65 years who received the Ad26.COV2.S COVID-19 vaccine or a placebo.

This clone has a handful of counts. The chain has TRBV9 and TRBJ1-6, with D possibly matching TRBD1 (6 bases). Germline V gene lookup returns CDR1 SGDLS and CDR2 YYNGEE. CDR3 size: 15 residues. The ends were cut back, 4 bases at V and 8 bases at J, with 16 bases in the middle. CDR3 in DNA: TGTGCCAGCAGCACCCAACAGGGTTTCGATTCACCCCTCCACTTT. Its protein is CASSTQQGFDSPLHF.

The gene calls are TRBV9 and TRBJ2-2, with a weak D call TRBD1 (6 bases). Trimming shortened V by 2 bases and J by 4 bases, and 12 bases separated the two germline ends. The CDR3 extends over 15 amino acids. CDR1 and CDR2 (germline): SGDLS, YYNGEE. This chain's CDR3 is CASSVRQDFTGELFF. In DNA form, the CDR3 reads TGTGCCAGCAGCGTTAGACAGGATTTCACCGGGGAGCTGTTTTTT.

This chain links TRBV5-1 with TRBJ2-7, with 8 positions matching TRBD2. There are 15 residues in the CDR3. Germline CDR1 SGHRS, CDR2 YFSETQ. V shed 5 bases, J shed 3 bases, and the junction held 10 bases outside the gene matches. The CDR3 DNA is TGCGCCAGCAGGGCCGGGACTAGAAGTCTCTACGAGCAGTACTTC. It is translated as CASRAGTRSLYEQYF.

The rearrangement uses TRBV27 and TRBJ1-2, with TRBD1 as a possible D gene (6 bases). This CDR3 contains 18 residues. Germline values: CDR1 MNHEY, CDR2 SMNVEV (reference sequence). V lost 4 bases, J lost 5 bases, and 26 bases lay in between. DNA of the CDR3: TGTGCCAGCAGTTCTATGCTTAGCGAGACAGGCTACATTTATGGCTACACCTTC. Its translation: CASSSMLSETGYIYGYTF.

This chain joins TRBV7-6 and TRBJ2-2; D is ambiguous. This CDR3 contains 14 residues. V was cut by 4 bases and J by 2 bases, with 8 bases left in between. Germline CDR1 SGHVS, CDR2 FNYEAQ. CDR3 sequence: CASSSGLNTGELFF. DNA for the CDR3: TGTGCCAGCAGCTCCGGTCTTAACACCGGGGAGCTGTTTTTT.

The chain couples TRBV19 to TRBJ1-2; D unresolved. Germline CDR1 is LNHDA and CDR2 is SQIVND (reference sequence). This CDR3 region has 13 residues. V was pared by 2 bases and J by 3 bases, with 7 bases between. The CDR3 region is CASSIKWDYGYTF. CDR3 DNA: TGTGCCAGTAGTATAAAATGGGACTATGGCTACACCTTC.

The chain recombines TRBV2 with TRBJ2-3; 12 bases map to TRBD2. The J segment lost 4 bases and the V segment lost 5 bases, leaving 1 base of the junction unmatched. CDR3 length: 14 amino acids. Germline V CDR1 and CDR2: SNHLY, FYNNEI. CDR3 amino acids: CASSRTSGADTQYF. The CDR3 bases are TGTGCCAGCAGTCGGACTAGCGGGGCAGATACGCAGTATTTT. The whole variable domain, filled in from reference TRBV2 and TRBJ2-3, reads EPEVTQTPSHQVTQMGQEVILRCVPISNHLYFYWYRQILGQKVEFLVSFYNNEISEKSEIFDDQFSVERPDGSNFTLKIRSTKLEDSAMYFCASSRTSGADTQYFGPGTRLTVL.

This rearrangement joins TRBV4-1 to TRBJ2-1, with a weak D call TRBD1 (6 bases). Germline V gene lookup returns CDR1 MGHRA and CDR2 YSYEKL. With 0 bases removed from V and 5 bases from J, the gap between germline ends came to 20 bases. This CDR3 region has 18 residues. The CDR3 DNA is TGCGCCAGCAGCCAAGATCCCCTTCAGGGGCCGCGGGACAATGAGCAGTTCTTC. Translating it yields CASSQDPLQGPRDNEQFF.

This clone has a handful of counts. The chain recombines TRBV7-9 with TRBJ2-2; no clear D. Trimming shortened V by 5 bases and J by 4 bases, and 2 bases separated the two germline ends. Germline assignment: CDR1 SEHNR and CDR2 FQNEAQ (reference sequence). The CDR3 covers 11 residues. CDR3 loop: CASSPTGELFF. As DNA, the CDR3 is TGTGCCAGCAGCCCCACCGGGGAGCTGTTTTTT.

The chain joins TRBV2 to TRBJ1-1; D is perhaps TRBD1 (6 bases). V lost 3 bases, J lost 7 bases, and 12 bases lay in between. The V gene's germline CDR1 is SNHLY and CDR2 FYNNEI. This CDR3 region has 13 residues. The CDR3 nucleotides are TGTGCCAGCAGTGACGGGGGGCCCAATGAAGCTTTCTTT. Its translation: CASSDGGPNEAFF.

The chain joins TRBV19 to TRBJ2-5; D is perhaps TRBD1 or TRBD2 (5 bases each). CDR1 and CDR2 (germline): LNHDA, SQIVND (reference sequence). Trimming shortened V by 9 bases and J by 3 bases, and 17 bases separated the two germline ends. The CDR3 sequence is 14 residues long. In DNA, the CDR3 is TGTGCCAGGACGGGACCGCTAGAGGAAGAGACCCAGTACTTC. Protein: CARTGPLEEETQYF.

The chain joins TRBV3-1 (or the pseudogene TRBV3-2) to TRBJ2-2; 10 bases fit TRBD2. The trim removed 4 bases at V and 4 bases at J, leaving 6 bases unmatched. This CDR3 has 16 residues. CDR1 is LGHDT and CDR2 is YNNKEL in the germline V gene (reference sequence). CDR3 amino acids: CASSPWTSGTTGELFF. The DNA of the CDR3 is TGTGCCAGCAGCCCCTGGACTAGCGGAACCACCGGGGAGCTGTTTTTT.

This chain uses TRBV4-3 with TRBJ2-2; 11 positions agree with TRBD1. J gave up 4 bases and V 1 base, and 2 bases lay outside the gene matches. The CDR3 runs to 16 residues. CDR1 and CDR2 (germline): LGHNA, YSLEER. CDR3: CASSQGGQGATGELFF. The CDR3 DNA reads TGCGCCAGCAGCCAAGGCGGACAGGGGGCCACCGGGGAGCTGTTTTTT.

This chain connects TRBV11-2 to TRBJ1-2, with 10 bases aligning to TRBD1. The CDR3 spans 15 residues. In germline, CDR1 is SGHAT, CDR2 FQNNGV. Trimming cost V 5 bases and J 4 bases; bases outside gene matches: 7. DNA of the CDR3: TGTGCCAGCAGCAATCGACAGGGGGCATTCTATGGCTACACCTTC. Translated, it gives CASSNRQGAFYGYTF.

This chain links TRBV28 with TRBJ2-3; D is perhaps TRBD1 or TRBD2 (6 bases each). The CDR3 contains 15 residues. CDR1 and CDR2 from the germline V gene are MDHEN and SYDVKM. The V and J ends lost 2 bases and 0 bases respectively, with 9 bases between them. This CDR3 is CASSLTGASTDTQYF. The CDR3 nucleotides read TGTGCCAGCAGTTTAACGGGGGCGAGCACAGATACGCAGTATTTT.

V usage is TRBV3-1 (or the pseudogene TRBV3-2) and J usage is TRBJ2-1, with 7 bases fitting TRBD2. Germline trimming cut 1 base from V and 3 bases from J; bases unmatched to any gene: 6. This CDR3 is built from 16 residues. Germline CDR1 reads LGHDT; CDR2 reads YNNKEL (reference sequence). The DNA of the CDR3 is TGTGCCAGCAGCCAAGTCCGGGACTACGTCTACAATGAGCAGTTCTTC. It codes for CASSQVRDYVYNEQFF.

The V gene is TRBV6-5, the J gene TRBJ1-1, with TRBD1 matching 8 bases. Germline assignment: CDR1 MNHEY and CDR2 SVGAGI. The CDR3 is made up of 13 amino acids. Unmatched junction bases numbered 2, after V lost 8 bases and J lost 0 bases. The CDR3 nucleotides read TGTGCCAGCCTGGACAGGGTGAACACTGAAGCTTTCTTT. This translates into CASLDRVNTEAFF.

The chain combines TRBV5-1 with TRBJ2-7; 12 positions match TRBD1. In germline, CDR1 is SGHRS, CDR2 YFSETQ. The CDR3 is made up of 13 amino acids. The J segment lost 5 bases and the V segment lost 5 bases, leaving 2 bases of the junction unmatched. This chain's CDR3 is CASRGTGGHEQYF. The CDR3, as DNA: TGCGCCAGCAGAGGGACAGGGGGCCACGAGCAGTACTTC.

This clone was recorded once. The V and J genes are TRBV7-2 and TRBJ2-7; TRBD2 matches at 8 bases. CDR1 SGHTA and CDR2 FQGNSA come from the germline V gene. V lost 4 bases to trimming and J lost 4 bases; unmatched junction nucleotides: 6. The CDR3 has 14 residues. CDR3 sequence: CASSSREVGYEQYF. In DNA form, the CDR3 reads TGTGCCAGCAGCTCGCGGGAGGTAGGGTACGAGCAGTACTTC. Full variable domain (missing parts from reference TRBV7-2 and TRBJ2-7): GAGVSQSPSNKVTEKGKDVELRCDPISGHTALYWYRQSLGQGLEFLIYFQGNSAPDKSGLPSDRFSAERTGGSVSTLTIQRTQQEDSAVYLCASSSREVGYEQYFGPGTRLTVT.

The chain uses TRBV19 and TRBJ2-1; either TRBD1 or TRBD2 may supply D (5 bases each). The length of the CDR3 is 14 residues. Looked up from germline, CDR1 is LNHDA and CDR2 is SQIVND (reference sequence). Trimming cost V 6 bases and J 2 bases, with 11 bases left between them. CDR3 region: CASRGDPPYNEQFF. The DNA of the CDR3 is TGTGCCAGTAGGGGGGACCCCCCCTACAATGAGCAGTTCTTC.

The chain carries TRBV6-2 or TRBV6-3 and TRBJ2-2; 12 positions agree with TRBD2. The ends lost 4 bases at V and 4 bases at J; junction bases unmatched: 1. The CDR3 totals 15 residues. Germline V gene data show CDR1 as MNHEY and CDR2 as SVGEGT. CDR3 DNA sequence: TGTGCCAGCAGTTGGGGACTAGCGGGCACCGGGGAGCTGTTTTTT. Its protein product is CASSWGLAGTGELFF.

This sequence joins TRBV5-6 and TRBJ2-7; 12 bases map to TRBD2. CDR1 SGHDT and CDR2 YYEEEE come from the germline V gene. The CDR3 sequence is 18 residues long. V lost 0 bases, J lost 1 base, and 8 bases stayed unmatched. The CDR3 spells CASSLAATSGGGSYEQYF. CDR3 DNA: TGTGCCAGCAGCTTGGCCGCGACTAGCGGGGGTGGTTCCTACGAGCAGTACTTC.

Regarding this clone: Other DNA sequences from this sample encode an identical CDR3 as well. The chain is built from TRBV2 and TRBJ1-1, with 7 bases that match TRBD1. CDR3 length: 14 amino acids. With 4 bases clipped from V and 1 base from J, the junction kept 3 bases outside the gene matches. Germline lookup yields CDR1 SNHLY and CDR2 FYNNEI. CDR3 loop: CASSARGRNTEAFF. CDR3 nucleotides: TGTGCCAGCAGTGCTAGGGGGCGGAACACTGAAGCTTTCTTT.

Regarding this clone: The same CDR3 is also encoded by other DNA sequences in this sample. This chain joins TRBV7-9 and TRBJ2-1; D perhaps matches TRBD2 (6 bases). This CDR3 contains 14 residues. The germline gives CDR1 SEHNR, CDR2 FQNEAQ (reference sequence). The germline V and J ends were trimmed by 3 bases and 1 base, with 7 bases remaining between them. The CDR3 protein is CASSLGGSYNEQFF. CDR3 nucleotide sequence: TGTGCCAGCAGCTTGGGGGGTTCCTACAATGAGCAGTTCTTC.

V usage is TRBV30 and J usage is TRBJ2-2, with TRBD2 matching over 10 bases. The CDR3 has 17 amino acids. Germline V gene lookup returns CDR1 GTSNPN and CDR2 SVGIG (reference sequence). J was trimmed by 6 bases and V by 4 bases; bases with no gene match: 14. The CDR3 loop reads CAWNSEERGGFSGELFF. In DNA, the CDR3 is TGTGCCTGGAACAGTGAGGAGCGGGGGGGATTTTCCGGGGAGCTGTTTTTT.

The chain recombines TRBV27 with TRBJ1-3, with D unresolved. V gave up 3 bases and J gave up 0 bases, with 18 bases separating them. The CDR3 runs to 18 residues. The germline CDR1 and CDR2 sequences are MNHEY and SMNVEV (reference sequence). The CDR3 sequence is CASSFSSPRVSSGNTIYF. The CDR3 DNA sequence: TGTGCCAGCAGTTTCTCCTCCCCGCGCGTATCCTCTGGAAACACCATATATTTT.